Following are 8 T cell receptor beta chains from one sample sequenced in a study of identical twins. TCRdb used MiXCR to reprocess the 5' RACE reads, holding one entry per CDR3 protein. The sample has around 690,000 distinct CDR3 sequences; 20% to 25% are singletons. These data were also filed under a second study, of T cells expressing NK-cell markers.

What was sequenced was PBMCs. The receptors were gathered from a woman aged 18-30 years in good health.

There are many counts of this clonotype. The CDR3 protein is CSVVWPGQVFSGANVLTF. DNA of the CDR3: TGCAGCGTTGTATGGCCGGGACAGGTCTTCTCTGGGGCCAACGTCCTGACTTTC. The chain couples TRBV29-1 to TRBJ2-6; TRBD1 matches 8 bases. Per germline, CDR1 SQVTM and CDR2 ANQGSEA. J lost 0 bases, V lost 4 bases, and 11 bases had no gene match. The CDR3 has 18 residues.

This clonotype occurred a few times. This chain's CDR3 is CASSLTGLAGGEEQFF. CDR3 DNA sequence: TGTGCCAGCAGCTTAACGGGACTAGCGGGGGGTGAGGAGCAGTTCTTC. The chain couples TRBV7-3 to TRBJ2-1; 15 positions match TRBD2. Losses at the gene ends were 0 bases for V and 10 bases for J; bases not matched to a gene: 4. The germline CDR1 and CDR2 sequences are SGHTA and FQGTGA. This CDR3 is 16 amino acids long.

CDR3 in DNA: TGTGCCAGCAGTCCGACACCTACTCTCTACAATGAGCAGTTCTTC. Translating gives CASSPTPTLYNEQFF. This rearrangement joins TRBV7-2 to TRBJ2-1; D remains unclear. V was clipped by 6 bases and J by 3 bases, with 15 bases between them. The CDR3 has 15 amino acids. Germline V CDR1 and CDR2: SGHTA, FQGNSA.

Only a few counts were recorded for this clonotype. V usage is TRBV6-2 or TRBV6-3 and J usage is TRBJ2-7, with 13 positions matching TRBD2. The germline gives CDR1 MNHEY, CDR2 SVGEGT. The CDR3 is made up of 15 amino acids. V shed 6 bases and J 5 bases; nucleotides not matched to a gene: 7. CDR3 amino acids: CASRWTSGSLNEQYF. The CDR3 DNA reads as TGTGCCAGCAGATGGACTAGCGGGAGTCTCAACGAGCAGTACTTC.

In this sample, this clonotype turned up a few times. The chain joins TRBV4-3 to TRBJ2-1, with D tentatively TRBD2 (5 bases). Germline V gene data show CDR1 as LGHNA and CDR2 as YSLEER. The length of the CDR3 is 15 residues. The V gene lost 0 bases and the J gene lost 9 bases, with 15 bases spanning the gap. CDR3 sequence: CASSQDVGVGGEQFF. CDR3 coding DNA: TGCGCCAGCAGCCAAGATGTGGGAGTTGGCGGTGAGCAGTTCTTC.

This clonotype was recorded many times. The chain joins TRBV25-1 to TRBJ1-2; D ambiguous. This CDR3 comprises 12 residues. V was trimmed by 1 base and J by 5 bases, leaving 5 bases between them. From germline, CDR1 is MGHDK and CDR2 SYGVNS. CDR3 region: CASSESGYGYTF. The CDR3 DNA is TGTGCCAGCAGTGAATCCGGGTATGGCTACACCTTC.

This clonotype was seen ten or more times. CDR3 DNA: TGTGCCAGCAGCCAAATCGGGGAGGGTGTCTACAATGAGCAGTTCTTC. It codes for CASSQIGEGVYNEQFF. The rearrangement links TRBV3-1 to TRBJ2-1; TRBD2 matches 7 bases. The CDR3 is 16 amino acids. Trimming at V came to 2 bases and at J to 3 bases, leaving 7 bases not matched to a gene. The V gene's germline CDR1 is LGHDT and CDR2 YNNKEL (reference sequence).

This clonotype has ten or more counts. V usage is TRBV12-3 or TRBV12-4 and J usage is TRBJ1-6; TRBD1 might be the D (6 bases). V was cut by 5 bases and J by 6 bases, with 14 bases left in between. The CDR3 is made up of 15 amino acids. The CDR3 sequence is CASSASQGGNSPLHF. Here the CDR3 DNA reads TGTGCCAGCAGTGCCTCACAGGGAGGTAATTCACCCCTCCACTTT.